These 9 T cell receptor beta chains were sequenced from one sample in a study of chemoradiotherapy in HPV16-positive cancers (dated by TCRdb to between 2021 and 2023). The library was produced with the immunoSEQ multiplex PCR assay. TCRdb took this table from immuneACCESS and kept in-frame rearrangements with V and J called. Such tables lack part of the clones; where checked against another copy, unresolved V genes explain under half of the gap, and the rest is unexplained. Within this sample are about 35,000 clones, with roughly 77% of them counted one time only. 3.5% to 4.5% of the sample rests with the top ten. Sequences were derived from blood, sampled from a patient who underwent chemoradiotherapy. These receptors all stem from a human donor with HPV-associated anogenital cancer.

The chain carries TRBV7-9 and TRBJ2-2, with 14 nucleotides matching TRBD2. V lost 3 bases, J lost 0 bases, and 6 bases stayed unmatched. Germline CDR1 SEHNR, CDR2 FQNEAQ (reference sequence). There are 19 residues in the CDR3. DNA of the CDR3: TGTGCCAGCAGCTTCCGACTAGCGGGGGGGCGAACGAACACCGGGGAGCTGTTTTTT. Its translation: CASSFRLAGGRTNTGELFF.

The V call is TRBV27, the J call TRBJ2-2; D is perhaps TRBD2 (5 bases). This CDR3 region has 15 residues. Trimming pared 4 bases from V and 4 bases from J, leaving 13 bases between. Germline CDR1 and CDR2: MNHEY and SMNVEV (reference sequence). The DNA of the CDR3 is TGTGCCAGCAGTTCGCGCAGGACTCCCACCGGGGAGCTGTTTTTT. Its protein is CASSSRRTPTGELFF.

This clone was recorded only once. This chain links TRBV10-3 with TRBJ2-2; 7 bases are shared with TRBD1. V was clipped by 6 bases and J by 4 bases; unmatched bases: 8. Looked up from germline, CDR1 is ENHRY and CDR2 is SYGVKD. The CDR3 extends over 15 amino acids. CDR3 in DNA: TGTGCCATCAGCTTGGACAGGACATTCACCGGGGAGCTGTTTTTT. Amino acid sequence: CAISLDRTFTGELFF.

V gene TRBV4-3 combines with J gene TRBJ1-1, with unresolved D. The CDR3 has 14 residues. The germline V and J ends were trimmed by 1 base and 0 bases, with 6 bases remaining between them. The germline gives CDR1 LGHNA, CDR2 YSLEER. CDR3 region: CASSQVAVNTEAFF. Written as DNA, the CDR3 is TGCGCCAGCAGCCAAGTTGCGGTGAACACTGAAGCTTTCTTT.

The V and J genes are TRBV4-1 and TRBJ1-2, with 8 bases that match TRBD1. Per germline, CDR1 MGHRA and CDR2 YSYEKL. With 0 bases clipped from V and 9 bases from J, the junction kept 12 bases outside the gene matches. This CDR3 is built from 16 residues. DNA of the CDR3: TGCGCCAGCAGCCAAGATTTAGGACAGGGAGGTAGGAGCTACACCTTC. Protein sequence: CASSQDLGQGGRSYTF.

The V gene is TRBV5-1, the J gene TRBJ1-1, with TRBD1 as a possible D gene (5 bases). CDR1 is SGHRS, CDR2 YFSETQ, per germline. Between the trimmed V and J ends, which lost 4 bases and 1 base, there was a span of 14 bases. The CDR3 extends over 15 amino acids. The CDR3, as DNA: TGCGCCAGCAGCCGGGGAGGGGAGGCGAACACTGAAGCTTTCTTT. It specifies CASSRGGEANTEAFF.

The J gene is TRBJ1-1, the V gene TRBV29-1, with 8 bases lining up with TRBD1. This CDR3 is built from 14 residues. CDR1 and CDR2 (germline): SQVTM, ANQGSEA. V lost 4 bases to trimming and J lost 1 base; unmatched junction nucleotides: 5. The CDR3, as DNA: TGCAGCGTTGGGGCCAGGGGGCCGAACACTGAAGCTTTCTTT. Translating it yields CSVGARGPNTEAFF.

The chain uses TRBV9 and TRBJ1-1; 7 nucleotides align to TRBD1. J gave up 0 bases and V 0 bases, and 2 bases lay outside the gene matches. Germline V gene sequence: CDR1 SGDLS, CDR2 YYNGEE. The CDR3 has 15 residues. In nucleotides, the CDR3 is TGTGCCAGCAGCGTAGGACAGGGCTTGAACACTGAAGCTTTCTTT. Translating it yields CASSVGQGLNTEAFF.

V and J are TRBV10-3 and TRBJ2-5; maybe TRBD2 (6 bases). V lost 6 bases and J lost 1, with 9 bases in between. The CDR3 sequence is 13 residues long. The V gene's germline CDR1 is ENHRY and CDR2 SYGVKD. CDR3 DNA sequence: TGTGCCATCAGCCGGGACTTCCAAGAGACCCAGTACTTC. This gives the protein CAISRDFQETQYF.